This T cell receptor (beta chain) appears in the sequencing data of a study of blood T cell repertoires in COVID-19. As for the study in general: Samples taken during acute and convalescent COVID-19 were collected in the United States, Italy and Spain. Sources were T cells, B-cell-depleted T cells, or PBMCs; the material itself was cDNA or gDNA.

TCRdb keeps only in-frame clones here, not all; method: immunoSEQ multiplex PCR. Here the sample spans roughly 300,000 clones, 84% being singletons. Germline V gene data show CDR1 as SGHRS and CDR2 as YFSETQ. With V trimmed by 4 bases and J by 3 bases, 5 bases remained unmatched. The length of the CDR3 is 15 residues. The sample was peripheral blood. The receptor was isolated from a human donor with COVID-19, enrolled during active disease. The donor label of this sample is uncertain. V and J are TRBV5-1 and TRBJ1-5; 9 positions match TRBD1. The CDR3 sequence is CASSPGTGYNQPQHF. CDR3 bases: TGCGCCAGCAGCCCCGGGACAGGGTACAATCAGCCCCAGCATTTT.